A single sample is the source of the 11 T cell receptor beta chains below, sequenced in a study of blood T cell repertoires in COVID-19. This table comes from immunoSEQ multiplex PCR, and its TCRdb copy is limited to in-frame clones, with some not included. The data contain about 12,000 clones, about 90% of them singletons. The specimen sequenced was peripheral blood. The receptors shown here come from a human donor in a cohort sampled during active COVID-19.

This chain connects TRBV6-5 to TRBJ2-7; D is possibly TRBD2 (5 bases). This CDR3 is 14 amino acids long. V lost 7 bases to trimming and J lost 2 bases, with 15 bases between them. Germline V gene lookup returns CDR1 MNHEY and CDR2 SVGAGI. CDR3 protein: CASTPGGETYEQYF. The DNA of the CDR3 is TGTGCCAGCACCCCGGGTGGGGAGACCTACGAGCAGTACTTC.

This clone was detected once. The V gene is TRBV30, the J gene TRBJ2-2, with 8 bases aligning to TRBD1. Germline V gene lookup returns CDR1 GTSNPN and CDR2 SVGIG (reference sequence). Losses at the gene ends were 3 bases for V and 6 bases for J; bases not matched to a gene: 9. CDR3 length equals 15 residues. As DNA, the CDR3 is TGTGCCTGGAGGTCGGGGCAGGGGGCGGCCGGGGAGCTGTTTTTT. The encoded protein is CAWRSGQGAAGELFF.

The gene calls are TRBV18 and TRBJ2-3; 8 nucleotides agree with TRBD2. V lost 3 bases to trimming and J lost 4 bases; unmatched junction nucleotides: 12. CDR3 size: 17 residues. The germline V gene has CDR1 KGHSH and CDR2 LQKENI. DNA of the CDR3: TGTGCCAGCTCACCCCTATGGGCGGGAGGAGGACCAGATACGCAGTATTTT. Translation gives CASSPLWAGGGPDTQYF.

The V and J genes are TRBV2 and TRBJ1-4; tentatively, D is TRBD1 (6 bases). The germline CDR1 and CDR2 sequences are SNHLY and FYNNEI. There are 13 residues in the CDR3. V lost 4 bases and J lost 9, with 12 bases in between. CDR3 region: CASSVNRDKKLFF. In DNA form, the CDR3 reads TGTGCCAGCAGTGTGAACAGGGATAAAAAACTGTTTTTT.

The gene calls are TRBV19 and TRBJ2-4; the D gene is possibly TRBD2 (5 bases). V lost 7 bases to trimming and J lost 7 bases, with 17 bases between them. Germline CDR1 LNHDA, CDR2 SQIVND (reference sequence). The CDR3 is 14 residues long. This chain's CDR3 is CASNLAIFSNIQYF. The DNA for the CDR3 is TGTGCCAGTAACCTAGCTATCTTCTCCAACATTCAGTACTTC.

The chain carries TRBV21-1 and TRBJ2-7; TRBD2 is the table's D call, not checked against the DNA. TRBV21-1 constitutes a pseudogene. This CDR3 has 15 residues. The CDR3 sequence is CASSAPGLAGNEQYF. The DNA for the CDR3 is TGTGCCAGCAGCGCGCCGGGACTAGCGGGGAACGAGCAGTACTTC.

The rearrangement joins TRBV27 to TRBJ1-2, with D possibly being TRBD1 (5 bases). Trimming shortened V by 3 bases and J by 8 bases, and 13 bases separated the two germline ends. Germline CDR1 reads MNHEY; CDR2 reads SMNVEV (reference sequence). This CDR3 has 13 residues. The CDR3: CASSLDPRGGYTF. In nucleotides, the CDR3 is TGTGCCAGCAGTTTGGACCCGCGGGGGGGCTACACCTTC.

The chain recombines TRBV11-2 with TRBJ2-2; TRBD2 matches 8 bases. V lost 2 bases to trimming and J lost 8 bases; unmatched junction nucleotides: 1. Germline CDR1 SGHAT, CDR2 FQNNGV. The CDR3 is 13 residues long. DNA for the CDR3: TGTGCCAGCAGCTTATTAGCGGGAGGGGAGCTGTTTTTT. Protein product: CASSLLAGGELFF.

As DNA, the CDR3 is TGTGCCAGTAGTGCCAGACAGGGGTCGGTGTCTGGGGCCAACGTCCTGACTTTC. Protein: CASSARQGSVSGANVLTF. The V and J genes are TRBV19 and TRBJ2-6, with 8 nucleotides matching TRBD1. Germline CDR1 LNHDA, CDR2 SQIVND (reference sequence). V trimming: 5 bases; J trimming: 1 base; junction bases outside the gene matches: 10. The CDR3 runs 18 residues.

V and J are TRBV7-9 and TRBJ2-5; 10 bases fit TRBD2. V gave up 5 bases and J gave up 5 bases; unmatched junction bases: 8. The CDR3 extends over 15 amino acids. Germline CDR1 and CDR2: SEHNR and FQNEAQ (reference sequence). In DNA form, the CDR3 reads TGTGCCAGCAGCCCTTTAGCGGGAGGCATTGAGACCCAGTACTTC. It encodes CASSPLAGGIETQYF.

The V call is TRBV6-6, the J call TRBJ2-7; 7 nucleotides agree with TRBD2. The germline V gene has CDR1 MNHNY and CDR2 SVGAGI (reference sequence). V shed 2 bases, J shed 5 bases, and the junction held 9 bases outside the gene matches. CDR3 length equals 15 residues. Written as DNA, the CDR3 is TGTGCCAGCAGTTACGTTGACGGGAGGATGGACGAGCAGTACTTC. Its protein is CASSYVDGRMDEQYF.